This entry lists 25 T cell receptor beta chains sequenced from one sample in a study of Ad26.COV2.S vaccination and SARS-CoV-2 variants. This table comes from immunoSEQ multiplex PCR, and its TCRdb copy is limited to in-frame clones, with some not included. The sample records 400,000 or so clones, approximately 86% being singletons. Treatment in this sample: 15 to 20 received Ad26.COV2.S at low or high dose, single or two shots; about 5 received placebo; per-sample allocation not given. Sampling took place 63 days after the first vaccine or placebo injection. This specimen was peripheral blood, taken in a trial of Ad26.COV2.S vaccine versus placebo. The receptors here all came from a person between 18 and 65 years old who received the Ad26.COV2.S COVID-19 vaccine or a placebo.

The chain uses TRBV10-1 and TRBJ1-3; the D is unclear. Germline V gene sequence: CDR1 WNHNN, CDR2 SYGVQD (reference sequence). This CDR3 comprises 12 residues. The V end lost 3 bases, the J end lost 5 bases, and 5 bases lay between the germline ends. The CDR3 protein is CASSEGRNTIYF. The CDR3 DNA follows: TGCGCCAGCAGTGAAGGACGAAACACCATATATTTT.

The V and J genes are TRBV5-6 and TRBJ1-1; TRBD1 agrees at 7 bases. The germline V gene encodes CDR1 SGHDT and CDR2 YYEEEE. The CDR3 is 16 amino acids. J gave up 0 bases and V 5 bases, and 10 bases lay outside the gene matches. CDR3 in DNA: TGTGCCAGCAGTAAAATCGGACAGGTCGTGAACACTGAAGCTTTCTTT. It yields the protein CASSKIGQVVNTEAFF.

The chain recombines TRBV27 with TRBJ2-1; no definite D call. This CDR3 comprises 15 residues. The V end was cut by 7 bases, the J end by 6 bases, with 19 bases between. Germline-derived CDR1 and CDR2 are MNHEY and SMNVEV (reference sequence). CDR3 DNA sequence: TGTGCCAGCACCAACCGGGTCCGCGGCGGCAATGAGCAGTTCTTC. Protein product: CASTNRVRGGNEQFF.

The chain couples TRBV5-1 to TRBJ1-1, with D hard to call. The CDR3 is 15 residues long. Trimming left V 4 bases short and J 1 base short, with 14 bases between. Germline assignment: CDR1 SGHRS and CDR2 YFSETQ. The CDR3 spells CASSPTTFPNTEAFF. The CDR3 DNA is TGCGCCAGCAGCCCTACCACATTCCCGAACACTGAAGCTTTCTTT.

V gene TRBV5-5 combines with J gene TRBJ2-2, with TRBD2 matching 8 bases. The CDR3 has 15 residues. Germline V gives CDR1 SGHKS, CDR2 YYEKEE (reference sequence). The V segment lost 5 bases and the J segment 5 bases; nucleotides outside the gene matches: 8. The CDR3 protein is CASRFGLAGTGELFF. The CDR3 DNA reads as TGTGCCAGCAGATTTGGACTAGCCGGGACCGGGGAGCTGTTTTTT.

This clone was picked up one time. The rearrangement joins TRBV12-3 or TRBV12-4 to TRBJ1-3; D call uncertain. The V gene lost 3 bases and the J gene lost 4 bases, with 4 bases spanning the gap. This CDR3 spans 12 amino acids. The chain's CDR3 is CASSFLGNTIYF. The DNA of the CDR3 is TGTGCCAGCAGTTTTCTCGGAAACACCATATATTTT.

J is TRBJ1-1 and V is TRBV3-1 (or the pseudogene TRBV3-2), with 7 bases identical to TRBD1. Per the germline V gene, CDR1 is LGHDT and CDR2 is YNNKEL (reference sequence). This CDR3 has 16 residues. V was pared by 0 bases and J by 9 bases, with 13 bases of the junction left unmatched. The CDR3 loop is CASSQDRDRFFPKAFF. CDR3 in DNA: TGTGCCAGCAGCCAAGATCGGGACAGATTTTTTCCAAAAGCTTTCTTT.

The V gene is TRBV27, the J gene TRBJ2-3, with 10 bases identical to TRBD2. Germline V lookup: CDR1 MNHEY, CDR2 SMNVEV (reference sequence). Trimming at V came to 5 bases and at J to 2 bases, leaving 7 bases not matched to a gene. The CDR3 spans 16 residues. The CDR3 DNA is TGTGCCAGCAGTCCACGTAGCGGGGGGTACACAGATACGCAGTATTTT. It is translated as CASSPRSGGYTDTQYF.

V gene TRBV5-1 combines with J gene TRBJ2-6; D could derive from TRBD1 or TRBD2 (5 bases each). CDR1 is SGHRS, CDR2 YFSETQ, per germline. V was cut by 1 base and J by 3 bases, with 8 bases left in between. CDR3 length equals 15 residues. CDR3 nucleotide sequence: TGCGCCAGCAGCTTGACTGGGGGTGGGGCCAACGTCCTGACTTTC. This gives the protein CASSLTGGGANVLTF.

The rearrangement links TRBV19 to TRBJ1-2; 8 bases are shared with TRBD1. With 6 bases clipped from V and 4 bases from J, the junction kept 10 bases outside the gene matches. The CDR3 length is 15 residues. The germline V gene encodes CDR1 LNHDA and CDR2 SQIVND (reference sequence). The CDR3 nucleotides are TGTGCCAGTAGCCTTACTACAGGGGGTCTCTATGGCTACACCTTC. It encodes CASSLTTGGLYGYTF.

The V call is TRBV4-3, the J call TRBJ2-2; D is uncertain. Germline V gene data show CDR1 as LGHNA and CDR2 as YSLEER. CDR3 length: 13 residues. Trimming left V 1 base short and J 9 bases short, with 9 bases between. The CDR3 sequence is CASSQVLERELFF. DNA of the CDR3: TGCGCCAGCAGCCAAGTGTTGGAGCGGGAGCTGTTTTTT.

The chain combines TRBV10-1 with TRBJ2-1, with D perhaps given as TRBD1 or TRBD2 (5 bases each). This CDR3 has 14 residues. Germline CDR1 reads WNHNN; CDR2 reads SYGVQD (reference sequence). V was cut by 4 bases and J by 8 bases, with 15 bases left in between. CDR3 region: CASSALMGTYEQFF. For the CDR3, the DNA is TGCGCCAGCAGTGCCCTCATGGGGACGTATGAGCAGTTCTTC.

This chain connects TRBV4-1 to TRBJ2-2; 10 bases align to TRBD2. The germline V gene encodes CDR1 MGHRA and CDR2 YSYEKL. Trimming removed 4 bases from V and 3 bases from J; junction bases left unmatched: 5. The CDR3 runs to 16 residues. This chain's CDR3 is CASSPSGGEYTGELFF. CDR3 bases: TGCGCCAGCAGCCCAAGCGGGGGGGAGTACACCGGGGAGCTGTTTTTT.

This chain uses TRBV14 with TRBJ2-1; TRBD1 agrees at 7 bases. The germline CDR1 and CDR2 sequences are SGHDN and FVKESK. This CDR3 contains 18 residues. The V gene end was trimmed by 2 bases and the J gene end by 0 bases; junction bases not matched to a gene: 10. CDR3 sequence: CASSQSQGSLNSYNEQFF. CDR3 nucleotides: TGTGCCAGCAGCCAATCACAGGGGTCCCTTAACTCCTACAATGAGCAGTTCTTC. Using reference TRBV14 and TRBJ2-1 for the parts outside the CDR3, the full variable domain is EAGVTQFPSHSVIEKGQTVTLRCDPISGHDNLYWYRRVMGKEIKFLLHFVKESKQDESGMPNNRFLAERTGGTYSTLKVQPAELEDSGVYFCASSQSQGSLNSYNEQFFGPGTRLTVL.

Note on this clone: A junction end diverges from the germline sequence, so it may reflect a read error. The rearrangement uses TRBV7-6 and TRBJ2-7; 7 nucleotides agree with TRBD1. CDR1 and CDR2 from the germline V gene are SGHVS and FNYEAQ. The CDR3 contains 12 residues. This CDR3 is CASSLARGEQYF. The CDR3 region has the DNA TGTGCCAGCAGCCTAGCCAGGGGGGAGCAGTACTTC.

The chain uses TRBV4-1 and TRBJ1-5; TRBD1 matches 10 bases. V lost 2 bases, J lost 6 bases, and 4 bases stayed unmatched. Germline V gives CDR1 MGHRA, CDR2 YSYEKL. This CDR3 has 15 residues. The CDR3 DNA sequence: TGCGCCAGCAGCCAATGGACAGGGGGTGGTCAGCCCCAGCATTTT. It translates to CASSQWTGGGQPQHF.

This clone has just a few counts. The chain's CDR3 is CASGRMNTEAFF. The CDR3 DNA reads as TGTGCCAGTGGACGGATGAACACTGAAGCTTTCTTT. This chain joins TRBV2 and TRBJ1-1; no clear D gene. Germline values: CDR1 SNHLY, CDR2 FYNNEI. The CDR3 spans 12 residues. V was clipped by 9 bases and J by 0 bases, with 8 bases between them.

The genes are TRBV4-1 and TRBJ1-1; D remains ambiguous. Germline CDR1 reads MGHRA; CDR2 reads YSYEKL. The V and J ends lost 0 bases and 1 base respectively, with 9 bases between them. CDR3 size: 15 residues. In nucleotides, the CDR3 is TGCGCCAGCAGCCAAGAACCGGGTAAGAACACTGAAGCTTTCTTT. Translating it yields CASSQEPGKNTEAFF.

The chain carries TRBV7-2 and TRBJ1-6; the D is unclear. Germline CDR1 SGHTA, CDR2 FQGNSA. Between the trimmed V and J ends, which lost 1 base and 6 bases, there was a span of 16 bases. The CDR3 covers 17 residues. The DNA for the CDR3 is TGTGCCAGCAGCTTAGTAATAGTCGGTCACCCTAATTCACCCCTCCACTTT. This translates into CASSLVIVGHPNSPLHF.

This chain connects TRBV4-1 to TRBJ1-2; a possible D gene is TRBD1 (6 bases). Trimming left V 1 base short and J 3 bases short, with 15 bases between. Germline-derived CDR1 and CDR2 are MGHRA and YSYEKL. This CDR3 spans 16 amino acids. CDR3 amino acids: CASSQVFGTPYYGYTF. CDR3 coding DNA: TGCGCCAGCAGCCAAGTTTTTGGGACACCCTACTATGGCTACACCTTC.

The chain recombines TRBV6-6 with TRBJ2-7; tentatively, D is TRBD2 (5 bases). CDR3 length: 14 residues. V was shortened by 0 bases and J by 3 bases, with 9 bases between the two germline ends. The germline CDR1 and CDR2 sequences are MNHNY and SVGAGI (reference sequence). The CDR3 protein is CASSYSGELYEQYF. In DNA, the CDR3 is TGTGCCAGCAGTTACTCCGGGGAACTCTACGAGCAGTACTTC.

This sequence joins TRBV28 and TRBJ2-7; D not certain. The CDR3 runs to 13 residues. The germline V gene encodes CDR1 MDHEN and CDR2 SYDVKM. Trimming removed 3 bases from V and 6 bases from J, with 12 bases in between. The CDR3 region is CASSFGRFSEQYF. CDR3 nucleotide sequence: TGTGCCAGCAGTTTCGGCAGGTTTAGCGAGCAGTACTTC.

The chain has TRBV2 and TRBJ2-7, with a tentative D call TRBD1 (6 bases). Trimming stripped 5 bases from V and 3 bases from J, with 8 bases between. This CDR3 has 12 residues. Germline loops: CDR1 SNHLY, CDR2 FYNNEI. The CDR3 nucleotides read TGTGCCAGCAGTTCAGGGGTCTACGAGCAGTACTTC. Protein: CASSSGVYEQYF.

The chain uses TRBV27 and TRBJ2-2; possible D gene TRBD1, 6 bases. CDR3 length equals 16 residues. Germline assignment: CDR1 MNHEY and CDR2 SMNVEV (reference sequence). Trimming cost V 5 bases and J 3 bases, with 16 bases left between them. CDR3 sequence: CASSPGQTLDTGELFF. CDR3 sequence (DNA): TGTGCCAGCAGTCCCGGACAGACCTTGGACACCGGGGAGCTGTTTTTT.

This chain uses TRBV3-1 (or the pseudogene TRBV3-2) with TRBJ1-4; D gene unclear. Germline CDR1 reads LGHDT; CDR2 reads YNNKEL (reference sequence). V was trimmed by 5 bases and J by 6 bases, leaving 10 bases between them. CDR3 size: 13 residues. CDR3 region: CASSALADEKLFF. For the CDR3, the DNA is TGTGCCAGCAGCGCCTTAGCAGATGAAAAACTGTTTTTT.